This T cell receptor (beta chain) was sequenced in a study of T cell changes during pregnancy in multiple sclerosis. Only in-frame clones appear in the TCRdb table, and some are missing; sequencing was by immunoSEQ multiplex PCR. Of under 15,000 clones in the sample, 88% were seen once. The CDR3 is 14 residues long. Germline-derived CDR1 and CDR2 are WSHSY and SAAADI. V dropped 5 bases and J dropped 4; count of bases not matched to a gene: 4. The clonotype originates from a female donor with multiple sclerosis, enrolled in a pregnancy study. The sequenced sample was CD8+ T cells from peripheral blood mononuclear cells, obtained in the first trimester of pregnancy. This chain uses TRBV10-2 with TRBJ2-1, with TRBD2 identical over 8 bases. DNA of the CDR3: TGCGCCAGCAGTCTGCGGGGGGAGTACAATGAGCAGTTCTTC. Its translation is CASSLRGEYNEQFF.